This passage covers 27 T cell receptor beta chains from one sample sequenced in a study of blood T cell repertoires in COVID-19. TCRdb's table, derived via immunoSEQ multiplex PCR, lists solely in-frame clones and lacks some. The table shows a few hundred thousand clones, with approximately 88% occurring only once. Sequenced material: peripheral blood. The source is a woman aged 30 to 39 with COVID-19, enrolled during active disease.

The chain couples TRBV2 to TRBJ2-1; 7 positions match TRBD1. The CDR3 contains 13 residues. In germline, CDR1 is SNHLY, CDR2 FYNNEI. J was trimmed by 5 bases and V by 10 bases; bases with no gene match: 8. CDR3 sequence (DNA): TGTGCCATCACGACAGGGTCCAACAATGAGCAGTTCTTC. Its translation is CAITTGSNNEQFF.

The chain is built from TRBV15 and TRBJ1-3; D uncertain. The germline V gene encodes CDR1 LNHNV and CDR2 YYDKDF (reference sequence). CDR3 size: 17 residues. V was clipped by 0 bases and J by 3 bases, with 15 bases between them. CDR3 sequence (DNA): TGTGCCACCAGCAGAGAGCCGAAATTGGGAGGTGGAAACACCATATATTTT. It translates to CATSREPKLGGGNTIYF. Based on the CDR3 plus reference TRBV15 and TRBJ1-3, the full variable domain is DAMVIQNPRYQVTQFGKPVTLSCSQTLNHNVMYWYQQKSSQAPKLLFHYYDKDFNNEADTPDNFQSRRPNTSFCFLDIRSPGLGDTAMYLCATSREPKLGGGNTIYFGEGSWLTVV.

V is TRBV5-6 and J is TRBJ1-1, with 8 bases fitting TRBD1. CDR1 and CDR2 (germline): SGHDT, YYEEEE. The length of the CDR3 is 15 residues. J gave up 4 bases and V 2 bases, and 7 bases lay outside the gene matches. The CDR3 DNA reads TGTGCCAGCAGCTTCGACAGGGGAGTAGGCACTGAAGCTTTCTTT. It is translated as CASSFDRGVGTEAFF.

This clone occurred a few times. The chain uses TRBV4-1 and TRBJ2-7; D uncertain. The V gene's germline CDR1 is MGHRA and CDR2 YSYEKL. V was pared by 0 bases and J by 3 bases, with 12 bases between. The CDR3 covers 15 residues. CDR3 sequence: CASSQDGPADYEQYF. The CDR3 nucleotides read TGCGCCAGCAGCCAAGATGGGCCAGCTGACTACGAGCAGTACTTC.

The gene calls are TRBV3-1 (or the pseudogene TRBV3-2) and TRBJ2-6; D is uncertain. Trimming cost V 1 base and J 0 bases, with 4 bases left between them. Per germline, CDR1 LGHDT and CDR2 YNNKEL (reference sequence). The CDR3 extends over 15 amino acids. The CDR3 DNA reads as TGTGCCAGCAGCCAAGGGAGCTCTGGGGCCAACGTCCTGACTTTC. Translating it yields CASSQGSSGANVLTF.

This clone was recorded once. The V gene is TRBV4-1, the J gene TRBJ1-1; 7 bases are shared with TRBD1. The CDR3 is made up of 15 amino acids. Germline CDR1 reads MGHRA; CDR2 reads YSYEKL. V shed 1 base, J shed 1 base, and the junction held 3 bases outside the gene matches. The CDR3 DNA reads as TGCGCCAGCAGCCAAGTCGACAGGGAGAACACTGAAGCTTTCTTT. This gives the protein CASSQVDRENTEAFF.

V usage is TRBV6-1 and J usage is TRBJ1-5; D not resolved. V gave up 0 bases and J gave up 2 bases, with 11 bases separating them. Germline loops: CDR1 MNHNS, CDR2 SASEGT. This CDR3 comprises 16 residues. The CDR3 region has the DNA TGTGCCAGCAGTGAAGCAGAGGGCGAAGGCAATCAGCCCCAGCATTTT. Its translation is CASSEAEGEGNQPQHF.

The chain uses TRBV29-1 and TRBJ2-1; 10 nucleotides agree with TRBD1. Germline values: CDR1 SQVTM, CDR2 ANQGSEA. This CDR3 region has 16 residues. Trimming took 1 base from V and 0 from J; bases not matched to a gene: 3. The CDR3 reads CSVEGTGGGSYNEQFF. DNA for the CDR3: TGCAGCGTTGAAGGGACAGGGGGGGGCTCCTACAATGAGCAGTTCTTC.

This clone came up once. The chain combines TRBV19 with TRBJ1-1, with D perhaps TRBD1 (6 bases). CDR3 length: 16 amino acids. V gave up 1 base and J gave up 7 bases, with 19 bases separating them. Germline V CDR1 and CDR2: LNHDA, SQIVND (reference sequence). CDR3 residues: CASSIVVAGRGGEAFF. The CDR3 DNA reads TGTGCCAGTAGTATAGTAGTTGCAGGGAGAGGGGGTGAAGCTTTCTTT. The full variable domain, its missing parts supplied by reference TRBV19 and TRBJ1-1, is DGGITQSPKYLFRKEGQNVTLSCEQNLNHDAMYWYRQDPGQGLRLIYYSQIVNDFQKGDIAEGYSVSREKKESFPLTVTSAQKNPTAFYLCASSIVVAGRGGEAFFGQGTRLTVV.

The chain links TRBV6-6 to TRBJ2-7, with TRBD1 identical over 8 bases. CDR1 is MNHNY, CDR2 SVGAGI, per germline (reference sequence). This CDR3 region has 15 residues. Trimming removed 3 bases from V and 2 bases from J; junction bases left unmatched: 6. The chain's CDR3 is CASSYDRTGTYEQYV. Written as DNA, the CDR3 is TGTGCCAGCAGTTATGACCGGACAGGGACCTACGAGCAGTACGTC.

CDR3 residues: CASSQLGQTNEKLFF. The CDR3 DNA sequence: TGTGCCAGCAGCCAACTGGGACAGACCAATGAAAAACTGTTTTTT. J is TRBJ1-4 and V is TRBV3-1 (or the pseudogene TRBV3-2), with TRBD1 identical over 7 bases. The CDR3 spans 15 residues. CDR1 is LGHDT and CDR2 is YNNKEL in the germline V gene (reference sequence). J gave up 5 bases and V 2 bases, and 5 bases lay outside the gene matches.

The V gene is TRBV11-3, the J gene TRBJ2-5; D ambiguous. Germline CDR1 SGHNT, CDR2 YENEEA. Trimming shortened V by 5 bases and J by 2 bases, and 9 bases separated the two germline ends. The CDR3 length is 13 residues. The CDR3 is CASSRFRQETQYF. In DNA form, the CDR3 reads TGTGCCAGCAGCCGGTTCCGGCAAGAGACCCAGTACTTC.

The chain uses TRBV4-3 and TRBJ1-2; tentative D call: TRBD1 (6 bases). The CDR3 length is 18 residues. The germline V gene has CDR1 LGHNA and CDR2 YSLEER. Trimming took off 0 bases at V and 1 base at J, with 18 bases between the two ends. In nucleotides, the CDR3 is TGCGCCAGCAGCCAAGATCGGGTCGGGACACCACTTAACTATGGCTACACCTTC. Translated: CASSQDRVGTPLNYGYTF.

V usage is TRBV3-1 (or the pseudogene TRBV3-2) and J usage is TRBJ1-3; D not resolved. Germline CDR1 reads LGHDT; CDR2 reads YNNKEL (reference sequence). The length of the CDR3 is 14 residues. Trimming left V 2 bases short and J 4 bases short, with 9 bases between. The CDR3 here is CASSQLVAGNTIYF. CDR3 DNA: TGTGCCAGCAGCCAACTGGTTGCGGGAAACACCATATATTTT.

The chain combines TRBV12-5 with TRBJ1-1, with D possibly TRBD1 on 6 matching bases. Per germline, CDR1 LGHNT and CDR2 FRNRAP. The V and J ends lost 1 base and 3 bases respectively, with 12 bases between them. The CDR3 totals 15 residues. CDR3 DNA sequence: TGTGCTAGTGGTTTGGCCAACAGGGCCGACACTGAAGCTTTCTTT. It is translated as CASGLANRADTEAFF.

The chain links TRBV19 to TRBJ2-5; a possible D gene is TRBD1 (6 bases). The germline V gene encodes CDR1 LNHDA and CDR2 SQIVND (reference sequence). The CDR3 runs to 14 residues. Trimming pared 7 bases from V and 5 bases from J, leaving 17 bases between. The CDR3 region is CASTRGTGSETQYF. DNA of the CDR3: TGTGCCAGTACGAGGGGGACGGGGTCCGAGACCCAGTACTTC.

The chain couples TRBV4-1 to TRBJ2-3; 7 bases are shared with TRBD2. The CDR3 is 14 amino acids. Germline V gene sequence: CDR1 MGHRA, CDR2 YSYEKL. V lost 4 bases, J lost 7 bases, and 8 bases stayed unmatched. The CDR3 region is CASSLPGGRNTQYF. CDR3 sequence (DNA): TGCGCCAGCAGCCTCCCGGGCGGGAGAAATACGCAGTATTTT.

The gene calls are TRBV2 and TRBJ2-6; 8 bases fit TRBD1. V shed 6 bases, J shed 2 bases, and the junction held 6 bases outside the gene matches. CDR1 SNHLY and CDR2 FYNNEI come from the germline V gene. The CDR3 is 16 residues long. The CDR3 protein is CASSLTGAAGANVLTF. In nucleotides, the CDR3 is TGTGCCAGCAGCCTGACAGGGGCCGCTGGGGCCAACGTCCTGACTTTC.

This CDR3 reads CASRSTGGVGELFF. CDR3 DNA sequence: TGTGCCAGCAGAAGTACAGGGGGCGTCGGGGAGCTGTTTTTT. The chain recombines TRBV6-4 with TRBJ2-2, with TRBD1 identical over 9 bases. Trimming took 6 bases from V and 7 from J; bases not matched to a gene: 6. Germline V gene lookup returns CDR1 MRHNA and CDR2 SNTAGT. The CDR3 totals 14 residues.

This clone came up once. The chain is built from TRBV27 and TRBJ2-7, with D unclear. Germline V CDR1 and CDR2: MNHEY, SMNVEV (reference sequence). Trimming removed 4 bases at V and 3 bases at J, with 10 bases between. The CDR3 is made up of 13 amino acids. The CDR3 nucleotides are TGTGCCAGCAGTTCATCCGCCTACTACGAGCAGTACTTC. As protein: CASSSSAYYEQYF.

The chain is built from TRBV7-2 and TRBJ2-5, with D possibly being TRBD1 (5 bases). The CDR3 has 13 residues. The V and J ends lost 5 bases and 3 bases respectively, with 10 bases between them. CDR1 and CDR2 (germline): SGHTA, FQGNSA. The CDR3 region has the DNA TGTGCCAGCAGCCCCCGCAGGGAAGAGACCCAGTACTTC. Translated, it gives CASSPRREETQYF.

This clone appeared a few times. This chain connects TRBV5-4 to TRBJ1-2, with TRBD1 matching 7 bases. The V and J ends lost 1 base and 5 bases, in that order; junction bases with no gene match: 5. The CDR3 is 14 residues long. CDR1 and CDR2 (germline): SGHNT, YYREEE (reference sequence). The CDR3 sequence is CASSLSAGGYGYTF. DNA for the CDR3: TGTGCCAGCAGCTTGTCTGCAGGGGGATATGGCTACACCTTC.

This chain joins TRBV4-3 and TRBJ2-3; D is perhaps TRBD2 (6 bases). V was shortened by 1 base and J by 3 bases, with 14 bases between the two germline ends. The CDR3 is 16 amino acids. Germline V gene lookup returns CDR1 LGHNA and CDR2 YSLEER. The CDR3 region is CASSQVGTGATDTQYF. The CDR3 DNA reads as TGCGCCAGCAGCCAAGTGGGGACTGGGGCGACAGATACGCAGTATTTT.

The chain recombines TRBV3-1 (or the pseudogene TRBV3-2) with TRBJ2-3, with TRBD2 identical over 10 bases. This CDR3 spans 17 amino acids. The junction had 9 bases not matched to a gene; V was cut back by 5 bases and J by 1 base. Germline CDR1 LGHDT, CDR2 YNNKEL (reference sequence). The CDR3 sequence: CASSSQAGGPGTDTQYF. The CDR3, as DNA: TGTGCCAGCAGCAGTCAAGCGGGAGGGCCTGGCACAGATACGCAGTATTTT.

The J gene is TRBJ2-5, the V gene TRBV7-9; TRBD2 agrees at 11 bases. The CDR3 contains 16 residues. Germline assignment: CDR1 SEHNR and CDR2 FQNEAQ (reference sequence). The junction had 9 bases not matched to a gene; V was cut back by 7 bases and J by 2 bases. The CDR3 DNA follows: TGTGCCAGCACCCCCTCATTAGCGGGGGGGCAAGAGACCCAGTACTTC. As protein: CASTPSLAGGQETQYF. Drawing the rest from reference TRBV7-9 and TRBJ2-5, the complete variable domain is DTGVSQNPRHKITKRGQNVTFRCDPISEHNRLYWYRQTLGQGPEFLTYFQNEAQLEKSRLLSDRFSAERPKGSFSTLEIQRTEQGDSAMYLCASTPSLAGGQETQYFGPGTRLLVL.

The rearrangement uses TRBV10-3 and TRBJ1-1; perhaps TRBD1 as D (5 bases). CDR3 size: 13 residues. CDR1 is ENHRY and CDR2 is SYGVKD in the germline V gene. Trimming pared 11 bases from V and 1 base from J, leaving 14 bases between. DNA of the CDR3: TGTGCCTCCGTGGGGGGTCAGAACACTGAAGCTTTCTTT. Protein sequence: CASVGGQNTEAFF.

The chain combines TRBV9 with TRBJ1-1; a possible D gene is TRBD1 (6 bases). CDR3 length: 15 residues. CDR1 is SGDLS and CDR2 is YYNGEE in the germline V gene. Trimming removed 4 bases at V and 2 bases at J, with 15 bases between. The CDR3 is CASSPPDRLNTEAFF. The CDR3, as DNA: TGTGCCAGCAGCCCACCGGACAGACTCAACACTGAAGCTTTCTTT.